This T cell receptor beta chain was captured by sequencing in a study of T cell responses to AZD1222 COVID-19 vaccine. V lost 2 bases to trimming and J lost 7 bases, with 6 bases between them. The CDR3 runs to 12 residues. Germline V gives CDR1 MNHEY, CDR2 SMNVEV (reference sequence). General study findings and limits: At baseline, seropositivity was found in only six or seven AZD1222 recipients.

The assay was immunoSEQ multiplex PCR, and TCRdb's table has in-frame clones only and misses some. The table records 150,000 to 200,000 clones, just under 95% of them present only once. Concerning this clone: Its antigen is not identified.

The sample was peripheral blood, taken on day 0 of AZD1222 vaccination. This chain uses TRBV27 with TRBJ2-1, with D unresolved. This sequence was found in an adult in good health. The CDR3: CASSLLGNEQFF. DNA of the CDR3: TGTGCCAGCAGTTTACTCGGGAATGAGCAGTTCTTC.